These 14 T cell receptor beta chains were all obtained from the same sample, sequenced in a study of T cell responses to AZD1222 COVID-19 vaccine. The method was immunoSEQ multiplex PCR; TCRdb's version includes in-frame clones alone and lacks a portion of them. The profile shows about 94,000 clones, approximately 90% of them singletons. Sequencing used peripheral blood, obtained 28 days after the second AZD1222 dose. The receptors come from an adult who received the AZD1222 COVID-19 vaccine.

A note on this clone: The identical CDR3 is also encoded by other nucleotide sequences in the sample. The genes are TRBV27 and TRBJ1-4; a weak D match, TRBD1 (6 bases). The CDR3 extends over 14 amino acids. V lost 8 bases and J 0 bases, leaving 10 bases between the germline ends. Germline values: CDR1 MNHEY, CDR2 SMNVEV (reference sequence). Here the CDR3 DNA reads TGTGCCAGCTCCCGACAGGCAACTAATGAAAAACTGTTTTTT. Translation: CASSRQATNEKLFF. Combining the CDR3 with reference TRBV27 and TRBJ1-4 gives the whole variable domain EAQVTQNPRYLITVTGKKLTVTCSQNMNHEYMSWYRQDPGLGLRQIYYSMNVEVTDKGDVPEGYKVSRKEKRNFPLILESPSPNQTSLYFCASSRQATNEKLFFGSGTQLSVL.

This clone came up once. V usage is TRBV2 and J usage is TRBJ1-1; D not resolved. The germline CDR1 and CDR2 sequences are SNHLY and FYNNEI. V lost 3 bases and J lost 10, with 12 bases in between. The CDR3 consists of 12 residues. The CDR3 nucleotides are TGTGCCAGCAGTGACCCCCAAGAAGCAGCTTTCTTT. It is translated as CASSDPQEAAFF.

The chain links TRBV11-3 to TRBJ1-2; D perhaps matches TRBD1 (5 bases). The CDR3 has 14 residues. Germline-derived CDR1 and CDR2 are SGHNT and YENEEA. Trimming took 3 bases from V and 0 from J, leaving 8 bases between them. The CDR3 DNA reads as TGTGCCAGCAGCTTTGGCAGGGCTAACTATGGCTACACCTTC. Translated: CASSFGRANYGYTF.

The V and J genes are TRBV7-2 and TRBJ1-1, with 9 bases that match TRBD1. Germline trimming cut 5 bases from V and 6 bases from J; bases unmatched to any gene: 10. CDR3 length equals 15 residues. The germline V gene encodes CDR1 SGHTA and CDR2 FQGNSA. For the CDR3, the DNA is TGTGCCAGCAGCCCAGGCCCCGACAGGGGGTCTGAAGCTTTCTTT. This codes for CASSPGPDRGSEAFF. Filled out from reference TRBV7-2 and TRBJ1-1, the complete variable domain reads GAGVSQSPSNKVTEKGKDVELRCDPISGHTALYWYRQSLGQGLEFLIYFQGNSAPDKSGLPSDRFSAERTGGSVSTLTIQRTQQEDSAVYLCASSPGPDRGSEAFFGQGTRLTVV.

The CDR3 DNA is TGTGCCAGCAGTTACTGGCGGGGGGTGGGGGAGCAGTACTTC. This translates into CASSYWRGVGEQYF. This chain links TRBV6-6 with TRBJ2-7, with 8 bases identical to TRBD2. The CDR3 sequence is 14 residues long. Germline V gives CDR1 MNHNY, CDR2 SVGAGI (reference sequence). V trimming: 1 base; J trimming: 7 bases; junction bases outside the gene matches: 6.

The rearrangement joins TRBV4-2 to TRBJ2-2, with D tentatively TRBD1 (5 bases). Germline V gene lookup returns CDR1 LGHNA and CDR2 YNFKEQ. The CDR3 has 15 amino acids. The V and J ends lost 5 bases and 3 bases respectively, with 13 bases between them. The CDR3 DNA follows: TGTGCCAGCAGCATCGAGGACAAATACACCGGGGAGCTGTTTTTT. Protein: CASSIEDKYTGELFF.

CDR3 in DNA: TGTGCCAGCAGTTGGACAGTCAATGAGCAGTTCTTC. Its translation: CASSWTVNEQFF. The chain combines TRBV6-2 or TRBV6-3 with TRBJ2-1, with D perhaps matching TRBD1 (6 bases). V lost 4 bases and J 6 bases, leaving 7 bases between the germline ends. This CDR3 region has 12 residues. Germline CDR1 is MNHEY and CDR2 is SVGEGT.

This sequence joins TRBV7-9 and TRBJ1-4, with 9 bases identical to TRBD1. Germline CDR1 and CDR2: SEHNR and FQNEAQ (reference sequence). J was trimmed by 5 bases and V by 3 bases; bases with no gene match: 4. The CDR3 runs 15 residues. CDR3 in amino acids: CASSFLGQGNEKLFF. For the CDR3, the DNA is TGTGCCAGCAGCTTTTTGGGACAGGGAAATGAAAAACTGTTTTTT. Based on the CDR3 plus reference TRBV7-9 and TRBJ1-4, the full variable domain is DTGVSQNPRHKITKRGQNVTFRCDPISEHNRLYWYRQTLGQGPEFLTYFQNEAQLEKSRLLSDRFSAERPKGSFSTLEIQRTEQGDSAMYLCASSFLGQGNEKLFFGSGTQLSVL.

This clone was found once. V and J are TRBV6-4 and TRBJ2-2; D is perhaps TRBD2 (6 bases). In germline, CDR1 is MRHNA, CDR2 SNTAGT. V gave up 4 bases and J gave up 6 bases, with 12 bases separating them. The CDR3 runs to 14 residues. CDR3 residues: CASSGSTSSGELFF. CDR3 DNA: TGTGCCAGCAGTGGGTCGACTAGTTCCGGGGAGCTGTTTTTT.

This chain joins TRBV25-1 and TRBJ1-6; 9 positions match TRBD1. CDR3 length: 14 amino acids. Germline lookup yields CDR1 MGHDK and CDR2 SYGVNS. J gave up 10 bases and V 5 bases, and 6 bases lay outside the gene matches. The CDR3 nucleotides are TGTGCCAGCAGTCTGGACAGGGGAAGATCACCCCTCCACTTT. It is translated as CASSLDRGRSPLHF.

This clone has a handful of counts. V and J are TRBV28 and TRBJ1-2; the D gene is possibly TRBD1 (6 bases). The CDR3 is made up of 14 amino acids. With 2 bases removed from V and 6 bases from J, the gap between germline ends came to 13 bases. Germline-derived CDR1 and CDR2 are MDHEN and SYDVKM. Here the CDR3 reads CASSLTGLVHGYTF. The CDR3, as DNA: TGTGCCAGCAGTTTAACAGGGTTGGTGCATGGCTACACCTTC.

The J gene is TRBJ2-7, the V gene TRBV7-9; D is possibly TRBD2 (6 bases). V lost 7 bases and J lost 2, with 21 bases in between. This CDR3 contains 16 residues. CDR1 is SEHNR, CDR2 FQNEAQ, per germline (reference sequence). CDR3 sequence (DNA): TGTGCCAGCAATCAATGGGGGGTGGGAATGACCTACGAGCAGTACTTC. Its protein product is CASNQWGVGMTYEQYF.

The CDR3 DNA reads as TGTGCCAGCAGCGTCGAGGGGGGCCCCGGGGAGCTGTTTTTT. Its translation is CASSVEGGPGELFF. J is TRBJ2-2 and V is TRBV9; TRBD1 or TRBD2 may be the D gene (6 bases each). The germline CDR1 and CDR2 sequences are SGDLS and YYNGEE. The length of the CDR3 is 14 residues. V was cut by 2 bases and J by 6 bases, with 11 bases left in between.

This clone has a handful of counts. This chain links TRBV6-1 with TRBJ1-5; 8 bases line up with TRBD1. The CDR3 consists of 15 residues. V was clipped by 2 bases and J by 3 bases; unmatched bases: 3. The germline V gene has CDR1 MNHNS and CDR2 SASEGT. The CDR3 reads CASSEQDRANQPQHF. Here the CDR3 DNA reads TGTGCCAGCAGTGAACAGGACAGGGCCAATCAGCCCCAGCATTTT.